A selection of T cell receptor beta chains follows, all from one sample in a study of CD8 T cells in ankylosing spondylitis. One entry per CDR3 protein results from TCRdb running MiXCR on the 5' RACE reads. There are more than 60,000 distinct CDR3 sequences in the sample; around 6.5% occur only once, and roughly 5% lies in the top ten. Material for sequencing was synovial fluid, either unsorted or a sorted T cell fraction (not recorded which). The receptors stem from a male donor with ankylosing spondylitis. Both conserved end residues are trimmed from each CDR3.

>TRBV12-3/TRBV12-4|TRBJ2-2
ASSLLTGWTGELF
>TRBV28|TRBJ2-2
ASSPYRQGVTGELF
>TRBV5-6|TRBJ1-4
ASSPTRGTTNEKLF
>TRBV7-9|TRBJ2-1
ASSAGLAGDAGEQF
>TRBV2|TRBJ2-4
ASAGLAGGSAKNIQY
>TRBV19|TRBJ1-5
ASSPVDRSQPQH
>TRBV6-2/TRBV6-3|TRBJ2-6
ASSYSGGGVSHSGANVLT
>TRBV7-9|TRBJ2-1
ASSPQTSGVYNEQF
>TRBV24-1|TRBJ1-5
ATSGGGGSNQPQH
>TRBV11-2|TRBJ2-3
ASSLGHSGYTTDTQY
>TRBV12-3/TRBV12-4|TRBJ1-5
ASSVLRDTQPQH
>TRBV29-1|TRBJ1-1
SVVTVFWAEAF
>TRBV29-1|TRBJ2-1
SVVLRYSYNEQF
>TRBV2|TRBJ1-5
ASNIGNQPQH
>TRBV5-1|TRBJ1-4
ASSLALGRNQKLF
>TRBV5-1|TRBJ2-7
ASSSGTSVSYEQY